This T cell receptor (beta chain) was found in a study of blood T cell repertoires in COVID-19. Study-level background: The origin of the acute and convalescent COVID-19 samples was the United States, Italy and Spain. PBMCs, B-cell-depleted T cells, or T cells were the source of the cDNA or gDNA that made up the material.

This clone appeared a single time. Germline lookup yields CDR1 SEHNR and CDR2 FQNEAQ (reference sequence). The CDR3 contains 13 residues. The V gene lost 7 bases and the J gene lost 8 bases, with 15 bases spanning the gap. In the original analysis: Reference gene primers were amplified, and this amplification served to estimate nucleated cell counts. Libraries were prepared by immunoSEQ multiplex PCR; TCRdb keeps only in-frame clonotypes and omits some of them. V and J calls and clone size are given by that table; D and trimming were obtained from the DNA. The data show tens of thousands of clones, 88% seen once.

The chain carries TRBV7-9 and TRBJ2-1; D perhaps matches TRBD2 (7 bases). This TCR was recovered from a human donor in a cohort sampled during active COVID-19. Sequencing was performed on peripheral blood. The DNA of the CDR3 is TGTGCCAGCATCTTTGGGGGGGCGTATGAGCAGTTCTTC. Its protein is CASIFGGAYEQFF.